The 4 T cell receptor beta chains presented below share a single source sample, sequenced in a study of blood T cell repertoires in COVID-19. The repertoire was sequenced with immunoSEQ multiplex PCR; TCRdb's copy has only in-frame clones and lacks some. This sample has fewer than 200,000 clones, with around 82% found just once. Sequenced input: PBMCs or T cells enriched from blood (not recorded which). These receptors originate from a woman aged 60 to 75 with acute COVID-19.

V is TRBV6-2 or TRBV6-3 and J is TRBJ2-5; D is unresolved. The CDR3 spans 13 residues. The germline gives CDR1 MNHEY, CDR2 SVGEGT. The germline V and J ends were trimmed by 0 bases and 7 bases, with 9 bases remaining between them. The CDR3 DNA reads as TGTGCCAGCAGTTACTCGGGCTCCGTGACCCAGTACTTC. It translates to CASSYSGSVTQYF.

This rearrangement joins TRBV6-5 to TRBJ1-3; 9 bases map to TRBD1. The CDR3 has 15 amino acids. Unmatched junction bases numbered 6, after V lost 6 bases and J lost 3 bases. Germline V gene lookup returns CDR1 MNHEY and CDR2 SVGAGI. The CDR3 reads CASRNRDRVGNTIYF. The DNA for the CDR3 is TGTGCCAGCAGAAACCGGGACAGGGTTGGAAACACCATATATTTT.

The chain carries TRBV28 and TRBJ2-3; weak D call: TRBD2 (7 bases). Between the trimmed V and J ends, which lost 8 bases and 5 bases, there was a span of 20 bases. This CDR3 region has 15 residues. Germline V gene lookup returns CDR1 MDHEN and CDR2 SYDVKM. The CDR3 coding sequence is TGTGCCAGCTCTGATTGGGGGGGGCGCGAAGATACGCAGTATTTT. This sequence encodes CASSDWGGREDTQYF. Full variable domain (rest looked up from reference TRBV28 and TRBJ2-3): DVKVTQSSRYLVKRTGEKVFLECVQDMDHENMFWYRQDPGLGLRLIYFSYDVKMKEKGDIPEGYSVSREKKERFSLILESASTNQTSMYLCASSDWGGREDTQYFGPGTRLTVL.

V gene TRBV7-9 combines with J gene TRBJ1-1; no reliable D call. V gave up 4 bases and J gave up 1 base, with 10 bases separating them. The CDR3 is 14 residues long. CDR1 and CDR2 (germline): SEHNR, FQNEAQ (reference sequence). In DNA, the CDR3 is TGTGCCAGCAGCTACGGACTCACGAACACTGAAGCTTTCTTT. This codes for CASSYGLTNTEAFF.